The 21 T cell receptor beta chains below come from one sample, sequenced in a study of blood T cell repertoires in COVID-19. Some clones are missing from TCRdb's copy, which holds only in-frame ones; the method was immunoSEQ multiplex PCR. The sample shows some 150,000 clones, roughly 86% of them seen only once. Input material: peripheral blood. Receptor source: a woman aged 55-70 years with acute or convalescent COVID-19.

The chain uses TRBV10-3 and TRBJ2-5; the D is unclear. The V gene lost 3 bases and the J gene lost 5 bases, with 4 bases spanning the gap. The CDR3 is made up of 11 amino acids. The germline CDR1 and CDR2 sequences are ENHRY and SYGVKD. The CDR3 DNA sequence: TGTGCCATCAGTGATCGGGAGACCCAGTACTTC. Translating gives CAISDRETQYF.

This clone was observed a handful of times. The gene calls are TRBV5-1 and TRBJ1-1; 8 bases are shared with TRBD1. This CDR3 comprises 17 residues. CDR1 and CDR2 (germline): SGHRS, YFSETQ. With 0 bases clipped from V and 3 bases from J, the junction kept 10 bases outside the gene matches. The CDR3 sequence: CASSLARQGARYTEAFF. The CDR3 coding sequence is TGCGCCAGCAGCTTGGCCCGGCAGGGGGCGCGATACACTGAAGCTTTCTTT.

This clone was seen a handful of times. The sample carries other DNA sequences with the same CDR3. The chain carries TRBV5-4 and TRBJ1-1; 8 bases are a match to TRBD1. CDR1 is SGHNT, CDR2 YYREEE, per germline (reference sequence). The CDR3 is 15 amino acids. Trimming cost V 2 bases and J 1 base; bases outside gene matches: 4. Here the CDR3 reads CASSLDRGSNTEAFF. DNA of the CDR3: TGTGCCAGCAGCTTAGACAGGGGATCGAACACTGAAGCTTTCTTT.

This CDR3 reads CASSQNRDRGHEQYF. The CDR3 bases are TGCGCCAGCAGCCAAAACCGGGACAGGGGGCACGAGCAGTACTTC. This rearrangement joins TRBV4-3 to TRBJ2-7, with 12 bases identical to TRBD1. CDR3 length: 15 residues. Germline CDR1 is LGHNA and CDR2 is YSLEER. J was trimmed by 5 bases and V by 2 bases; bases with no gene match: 4.

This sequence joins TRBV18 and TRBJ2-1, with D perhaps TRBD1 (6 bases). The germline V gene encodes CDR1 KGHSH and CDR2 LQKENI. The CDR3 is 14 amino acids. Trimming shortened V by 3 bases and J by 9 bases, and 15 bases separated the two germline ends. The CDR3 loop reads CASSPAAGAGEQFF. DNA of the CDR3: TGTGCCAGCTCACCTGCGGCAGGGGCGGGTGAGCAGTTCTTC.

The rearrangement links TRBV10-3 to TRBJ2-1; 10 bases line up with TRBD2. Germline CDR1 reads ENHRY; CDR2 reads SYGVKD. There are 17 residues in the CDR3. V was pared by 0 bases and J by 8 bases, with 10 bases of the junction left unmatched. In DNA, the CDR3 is TGTGCCATCAGTGAGTCGACATCTAGCGGGGGTGGACATGAGCAGTTCTTC. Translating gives CAISESTSSGGGHEQFF.

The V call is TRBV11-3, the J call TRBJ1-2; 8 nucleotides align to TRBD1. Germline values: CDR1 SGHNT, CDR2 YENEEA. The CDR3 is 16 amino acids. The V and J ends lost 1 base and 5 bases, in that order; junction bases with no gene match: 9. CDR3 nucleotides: TGTGCCAGCAGCTTAGGATGGACAGGGAGGTTTTATGGCTACACCTTC. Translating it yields CASSLGWTGRFYGYTF.

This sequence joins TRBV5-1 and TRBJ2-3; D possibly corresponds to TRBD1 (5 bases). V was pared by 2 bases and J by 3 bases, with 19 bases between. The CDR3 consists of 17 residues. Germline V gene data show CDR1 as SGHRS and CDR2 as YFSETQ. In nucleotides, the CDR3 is TGCGCCAGCAGCTTCGGACACTATGCCCCTCGGACAGATACGCAGTATTTT. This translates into CASSFGHYAPRTDTQYF.

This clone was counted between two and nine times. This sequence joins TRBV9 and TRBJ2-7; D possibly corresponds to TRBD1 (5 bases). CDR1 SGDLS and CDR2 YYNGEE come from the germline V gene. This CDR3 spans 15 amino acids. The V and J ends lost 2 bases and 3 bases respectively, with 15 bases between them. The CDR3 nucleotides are TGTGCCAGCAGCGTTGGGCCGGACATCGACTACGAGCAGTACTTC. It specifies CASSVGPDIDYEQYF. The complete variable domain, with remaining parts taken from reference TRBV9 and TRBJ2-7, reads DSGVTQTPKHLITATGQRVTLRCSPRSGDLSVYWYQQSLDQGLQFLIQYYNGEERAKGNILERFSAQQFPDLHSELNLSSLELGDSALYFCASSVGPDIDYEQYFGPGTRLTVT.

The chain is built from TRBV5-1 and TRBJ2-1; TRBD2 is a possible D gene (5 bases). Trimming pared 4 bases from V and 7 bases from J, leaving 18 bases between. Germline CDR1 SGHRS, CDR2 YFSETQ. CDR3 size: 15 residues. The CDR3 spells CASSVQLEGANEQFF. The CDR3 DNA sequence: TGCGCCAGCAGCGTTCAATTAGAGGGAGCTAATGAGCAGTTCTTC.

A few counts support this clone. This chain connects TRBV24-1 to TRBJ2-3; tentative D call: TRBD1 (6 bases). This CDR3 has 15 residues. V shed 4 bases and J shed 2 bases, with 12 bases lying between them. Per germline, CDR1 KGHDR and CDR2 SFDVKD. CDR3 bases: TGTGCCACCAGTGACGCCGACAGGTCCACAGATACGCAGTATTTT. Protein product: CATSDADRSTDTQYF.

The CDR3 sequence is CASGFSGRADTQYF. As DNA, the CDR3 is TGTGCCAGCGGTTTTAGCGGAAGAGCCGATACGCAGTATTTT. V and J are TRBV4-2 and TRBJ2-3, with TRBD2 as a possible D gene (6 bases). V lost 8 bases, J lost 6 bases, and 18 bases lay in between. Per the germline V gene, CDR1 is LGHNA and CDR2 is YNFKEQ. The CDR3 has 14 amino acids.

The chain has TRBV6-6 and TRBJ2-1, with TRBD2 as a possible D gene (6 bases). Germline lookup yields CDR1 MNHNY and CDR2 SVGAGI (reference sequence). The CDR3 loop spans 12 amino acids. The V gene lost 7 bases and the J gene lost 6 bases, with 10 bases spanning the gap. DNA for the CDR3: TGTGCCAGCAAGGACGGGGGCAATGAGCAGTTCTTC. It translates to CASKDGGNEQFF.

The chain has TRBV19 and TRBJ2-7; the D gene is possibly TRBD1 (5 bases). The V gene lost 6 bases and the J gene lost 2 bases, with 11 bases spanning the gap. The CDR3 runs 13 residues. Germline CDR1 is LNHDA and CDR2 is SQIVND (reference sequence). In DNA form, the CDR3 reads TGTGCCAGTAGACCGGACAAGGCCTACGAGCAGTACTTC. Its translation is CASRPDKAYEQYF.

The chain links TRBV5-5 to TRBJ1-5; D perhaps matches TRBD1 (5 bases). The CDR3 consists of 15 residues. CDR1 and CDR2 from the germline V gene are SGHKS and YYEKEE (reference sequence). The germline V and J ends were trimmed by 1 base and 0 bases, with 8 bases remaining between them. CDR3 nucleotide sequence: TGTGCCAGCAGCTTGTCGGGGGATAGCAATCAGCCCCAGCATTTT. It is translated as CASSLSGDSNQPQHF.

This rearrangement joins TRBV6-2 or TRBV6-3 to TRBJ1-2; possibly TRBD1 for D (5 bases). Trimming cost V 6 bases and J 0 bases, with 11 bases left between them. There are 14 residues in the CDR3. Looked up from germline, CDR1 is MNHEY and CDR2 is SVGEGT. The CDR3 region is CASSWTPANYGYTF. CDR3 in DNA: TGTGCCAGCAGCTGGACACCTGCTAACTATGGCTACACCTTC.

DNA for the CDR3: TGTGCCAGCTCACCCCAGGGTGGAGGAAACACCATATATTTT. It specifies CASSPQGGGNTIYF. This chain joins TRBV18 and TRBJ1-3; weak D call: TRBD1 (5 bases). This CDR3 comprises 14 residues. The ends were cut back, 3 bases at V and 4 bases at J, with 10 bases in the middle. CDR1 is KGHSH and CDR2 is LQKENI in the germline V gene.

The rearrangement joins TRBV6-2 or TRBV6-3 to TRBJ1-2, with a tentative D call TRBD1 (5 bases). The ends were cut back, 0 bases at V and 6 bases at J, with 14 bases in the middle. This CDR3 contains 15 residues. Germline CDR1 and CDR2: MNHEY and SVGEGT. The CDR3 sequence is CASSYSPRAGDGYTF. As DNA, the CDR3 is TGTGCCAGCAGTTACTCGCCCAGGGCTGGAGATGGCTACACCTTC.

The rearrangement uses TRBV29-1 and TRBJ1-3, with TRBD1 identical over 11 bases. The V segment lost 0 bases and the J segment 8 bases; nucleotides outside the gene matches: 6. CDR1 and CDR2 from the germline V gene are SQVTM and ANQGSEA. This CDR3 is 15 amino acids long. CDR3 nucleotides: TGCAGCGTTGAAGATCAAGGACAGGGGGCAGACACCATATATTTT. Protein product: CSVEDQGQGADTIYF.

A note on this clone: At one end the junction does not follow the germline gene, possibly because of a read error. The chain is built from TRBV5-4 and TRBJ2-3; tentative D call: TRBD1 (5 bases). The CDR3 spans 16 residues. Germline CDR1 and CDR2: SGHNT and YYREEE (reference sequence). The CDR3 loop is CASSSTGQGDTNTQYF. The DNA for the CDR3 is TGTGCCAGCAGCTCGACCGGGCAGGGCGACACAAATACGCAGTATTTT.

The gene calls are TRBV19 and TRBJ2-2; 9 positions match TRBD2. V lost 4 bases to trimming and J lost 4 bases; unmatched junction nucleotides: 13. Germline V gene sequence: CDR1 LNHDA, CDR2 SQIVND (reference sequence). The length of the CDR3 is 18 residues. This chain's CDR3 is CASSKGASGATGTGELFF. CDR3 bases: TGTGCCAGTAGTAAGGGAGCTAGCGGGGCCACGGGCACCGGGGAGCTGTTTTTT.